This T cell receptor (beta chain) was documented in a study of prognosis after radiotherapy for stage I lung cancer. Study information: The study deemed all of its non-small cell lung cancer patients medically inoperable. Distant metastases arose in several patients, median roughly 7 months post-radiotherapy; some 15 had no significant progression.

The TCR beta CDR3 region was amplified from genomic DNA, with two rounds of multiplex PCR being used for the amplification. The authors ran first-round PCR with primers specific to each TRBV and TRBJ gene. MiXCR was run by TCRdb on the multiplex PCR reads, yielding one entry per CDR3 protein. The table has about 13,000 distinct CDR3 sequences, approximately 33% seen once. Points from the study as a whole: Reportedly, TRBV and TRBJ gene usage differed by presence of metastases in patients.

This clonotype was counted ten times or more. The antigen is not known. All patients were node-negative on CT and PET/CT, without prior chemotherapy, radiotherapy or other malignancies. The sequencing used PBMCs, collected before or after stereotactic body radiation therapy (not recorded which). The receptor comes from a donor aged 50 or older with non-small cell lung cancer.

CDR3 region: CASSIMTGNTEAFF. CDR3 DNA sequence: TGTGCCAGCAGTATCATGACAGGGAATACTGAAGCTTTCTTT. The chain recombines TRBV6-1 with TRBJ1-1, with 7 positions matching TRBD1. The trim removed 5 bases at V and 5 bases at J, leaving 8 bases unmatched. Looked up from germline, CDR1 is MNHNS and CDR2 is SASEGT. This CDR3 contains 14 residues.